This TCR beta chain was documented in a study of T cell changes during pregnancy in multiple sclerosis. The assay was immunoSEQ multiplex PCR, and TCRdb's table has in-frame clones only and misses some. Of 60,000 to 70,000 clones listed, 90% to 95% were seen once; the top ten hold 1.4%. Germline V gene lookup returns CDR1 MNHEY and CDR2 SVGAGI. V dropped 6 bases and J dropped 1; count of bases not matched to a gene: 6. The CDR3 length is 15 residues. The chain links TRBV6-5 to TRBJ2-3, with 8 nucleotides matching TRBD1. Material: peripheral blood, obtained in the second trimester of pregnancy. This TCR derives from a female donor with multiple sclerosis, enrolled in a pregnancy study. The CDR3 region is CASRPTGAGTDTQYF. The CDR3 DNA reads TGTGCCAGCAGGCCGACAGGGGCCGGCACAGATACGCAGTATTTT.